One sample yielded the 23 T cell receptor beta chains listed below, sequenced in a study of response to subunit inactivated influenza vaccine. MiXCR was run by TCRdb on the RT-PCR reads, yielding one entry per CDR3 protein. The sample records more than 700,000 distinct CDR3 sequences, about 20% being singletons. The sample in question was PBMCs from blood, obtained roughly 5 days after vaccination. Receptor source: a man aged 50-59 years who received an inactivated influenza vaccine.

This clonotype was found many times. The chain couples TRBV29-1 to TRBJ1-1, with D maybe TRBD1 (6 bases). V dropped 7 bases and J dropped 1 base, with 16 bases sitting between them. The CDR3 contains 14 residues. Germline values: CDR1 SQVTM, CDR2 ANQGSEA. Here the CDR3 reads CSASRGQANTEAFF. DNA for the CDR3: TGCAGCGCATCGAGGGGACAAGCGAACACTGAAGCTTTCTTT.

The gene calls are TRBV6-1 and TRBJ1-2; no reliable D call. The CDR3 runs 13 residues. Trimming took 6 bases from V and 8 from J, leaving 16 bases between them. Per germline, CDR1 MNHNS and CDR2 SASEGT. The CDR3 here is CASSPQWGRGYTF. Here the CDR3 DNA reads TGTGCCAGCAGCCCTCAGTGGGGAAGGGGCTACACCTTC.

This clonotype was seen a few times. CDR3: CASSETVEGPPNTEAFF. CDR3 bases: TGTGCCAGCAGTGAAACAGTGGAGGGACCCCCGAACACTGAAGCTTTCTTT. This chain uses TRBV6-4 with TRBJ1-1, with D perhaps matching TRBD1 (5 bases). Trimming cost V 3 bases and J 1 base, with 18 bases left between them. Germline loops: CDR1 MRHNA, CDR2 SNTAGT. The CDR3 runs to 17 residues.

This chain uses TRBV28 with TRBJ2-7; 7 positions match TRBD1. Losses at the gene ends were 5 bases for V and 0 bases for J; bases not matched to a gene: 10. This CDR3 spans 16 amino acids. From germline, CDR1 is MDHEN and CDR2 SYDVKM. The CDR3 coding sequence is TGTGCCAGCAGTCCCATGGACAGGAGGAGCTCCTACGAGCAGTACTTC. Translated: CASSPMDRRSSYEQYF.

V usage is TRBV20-1 and J usage is TRBJ2-5; a weak D match, TRBD2 (5 bases). Germline-derived CDR1 and CDR2 are DFQATT and SNEGSKA (reference sequence). Trimming left V 4 bases short and J 3 bases short, with 6 bases between. The CDR3 has 11 residues. The CDR3 DNA reads as TGCAGTGCTATGAGGGAAGAGACCCAGTACTTC. It encodes CSAMREETQYF.

The rearrangement joins TRBV5-1 to TRBJ2-1; weak D call: TRBD1 (6 bases). This CDR3 comprises 15 residues. The germline CDR1 and CDR2 sequences are SGHRS and YFSETQ. V was pared by 4 bases and J by 8 bases, with 19 bases between. CDR3 DNA sequence: TGCGCCAGCAGCCCTGGCAGGGGTGTGGTCGATGAGCAGTTCTTC. This encodes CASSPGRGVVDEQFF.

A few counts support this clonotype. The rearrangement joins TRBV28 to TRBJ1-2; D gene ambiguous. CDR3 size: 14 residues. Between the trimmed V and J ends, which lost 3 bases and 5 bases, there was a span of 13 bases. The germline V gene has CDR1 MDHEN and CDR2 SYDVKM. The CDR3 nucleotides read TGTGCCAGCAGTTTTAAAGGAGGGTGGTATGGCTACACCTTC. It is translated as CASSFKGGWYGYTF.

The chain links TRBV11-2 to TRBJ2-5; 7 bases align to TRBD2. CDR1 and CDR2 from the germline V gene are SGHAT and FQNNGV. The CDR3 runs to 17 residues. Trimming took 0 bases from V and 3 from J; bases not matched to a gene: 10. The CDR3 nucleotides are TGTGCCAGCAGCTTAGACCCCCCTCTGCGGGGGAAAGAGACCCAGTACTTC. It encodes CASSLDPPLRGKETQYF.

This clonotype was seen only a few times. CDR3: CSASRREGLNEQFF. CDR3 DNA sequence: TGCAGTGCTAGTCGGCGGGAGGGCCTCAATGAGCAGTTCTTC. The chain carries TRBV20-1 and TRBJ2-1; 9 bases map to TRBD2. V lost 3 bases and J lost 6; bases outside the gene matches: 6. There are 14 residues in the CDR3. Per germline, CDR1 DFQATT and CDR2 SNEGSKA (reference sequence).

About this clonotype: Germline and junction disagree at one end, which may indicate a read error. V usage is TRBV6-2 or TRBV6-3 and J usage is TRBJ2-2; D is unclear. Per germline, CDR1 MNHEY and CDR2 SVGEGT. The CDR3 spans 18 residues. The CDR3 here is CDSSYVSLGPPNTGELFF. The CDR3 DNA is TGTGACAGCAGTTACGTCTCCTTAGGGCCACCGAACACCGGGGAGCTGTTTTTT.

V usage is TRBV20-1 and J usage is TRBJ2-3, with 8 bases fitting TRBD2. The CDR3 has 17 residues. Germline CDR1 is DFQATT and CDR2 is SNEGSKA (reference sequence). V trimming: 1 base; J trimming: 5 bases; junction bases outside the gene matches: 14. The CDR3 coding sequence is TGCAGTGCTAGAGCCGGCCTGGGACTAGAAGGCGGAGATACGCAGTATTTT. Amino acid sequence: CSARAGLGLEGGDTQYF.

This clonotype has a handful of counts. The genes are TRBV28 and TRBJ2-4; 12 bases agree with TRBD2. The trim removed 5 bases at V and 0 bases at J, leaving 5 bases unmatched. The CDR3 runs to 17 residues. Per the germline V gene, CDR1 is MDHEN and CDR2 is SYDVKM. The CDR3: CASSVTSGGLAKNIQYF. DNA for the CDR3: TGTGCCAGCAGTGTGACTAGCGGGGGTCTAGCCAAAAACATTCAGTACTTC.

Only a few counts were recorded for this clonotype. V gene TRBV27 combines with J gene TRBJ2-7, with 9 bases fitting TRBD2. V shed 5 bases and J 6 bases; nucleotides not matched to a gene: 14. Germline lookup yields CDR1 MNHEY and CDR2 SMNVEV (reference sequence). The CDR3 covers 16 residues. CDR3 sequence: CASSLLSSGGPSEQYF. Written as DNA, the CDR3 is TGTGCCAGCAGTCTCCTGAGTAGCGGGGGTCCTTCCGAGCAGTACTTC.

The chain uses TRBV7-9 and TRBJ2-1; 7 bases line up with TRBD1. In germline, CDR1 is SEHNR, CDR2 FQNEAQ (reference sequence). V was clipped by 3 bases and J by 3 bases; unmatched bases: 11. CDR3 length: 17 residues. The CDR3 DNA is TGTGCCAGCAGCTTCCCCCCGCCGGACAGGTTCTACAATGAGCAGTTCTTC. Encoded protein: CASSFPPPDRFYNEQFF.

The gene calls are TRBV5-1 and TRBJ2-3; the match to TRBD2 covers 13 bases. The CDR3 contains 19 residues. Unmatched junction bases numbered 11, after V lost 2 bases and J lost 2 bases. CDR1 is SGHRS and CDR2 is YFSETQ in the germline V gene. The CDR3 DNA is TGCGCCAGCAGCTTTTCGAGGACTAGCGGGGGAGCGACCACAGATACGCAGTATTTT. It is translated as CASSFSRTSGGATTDTQYF.

The chain links TRBV29-1 to TRBJ2-2, with 11 bases identical to TRBD1. Germline loops: CDR1 SQVTM, CDR2 ANQGSEA. Trimming at V came to 6 bases and at J to 5 bases, leaving 5 bases not matched to a gene. The CDR3 extends over 14 amino acids. CDR3 nucleotides: TGCAGCGTCCGGACAGGGGGCGAGACCGGGGAGCTGTTTTTT. Translation: CSVRTGGETGELFF.

This clonotype was observed at least ten times. The rearrangement links TRBV6-2 or TRBV6-3 to TRBJ2-2, with 8 bases identical to TRBD1. This CDR3 is built from 16 residues. The V and J ends lost 5 bases and 0 bases, in that order; junction bases with no gene match: 5. The germline gives CDR1 MNHEY, CDR2 SVGEGT. The CDR3 here is CASSRTGLSNTGELFF. The DNA of the CDR3 is TGTGCCAGCAGTAGGACAGGGCTTTCGAACACCGGGGAGCTGTTTTTT.

The J gene is TRBJ2-5, the V gene TRBV15, with a tentative D call TRBD2 (6 bases). The CDR3 runs 14 residues. Trimming stripped 3 bases from V and 5 bases from J, with 13 bases between. Looked up from germline, CDR1 is LNHNV and CDR2 is YYDKDF (reference sequence). CDR3 coding DNA: TGTGCCACCAGCAGTCCCGGACTAATCGAGACCCAGTACTTC. It codes for CATSSPGLIETQYF.

This clonotype was observed a handful of times. The chain recombines TRBV7-2 with TRBJ2-4; D gene uncertain. V shed 4 bases and J shed 9 bases, with 19 bases lying between them. CDR3 length equals 15 residues. Germline V gene sequence: CDR1 SGHTA, CDR2 FQGNSA. As DNA, the CDR3 is TGTGCCAGCAGCTCGGCCCGGGCCGGAGCGAGCATTCAGTACTTC. Translation: CASSSARAGASIQYF.

J is TRBJ1-3 and V is TRBV5-1; 7 nucleotides agree with TRBD1. Losses at the gene ends were 3 bases for V and 2 bases for J; bases not matched to a gene: 5. CDR1 is SGHRS and CDR2 is YFSETQ in the germline V gene. The CDR3 covers 15 residues. The CDR3 DNA is TGCGCCAGCAGCTGGACTCAGGGGGCTGGAAACACCATATATTTT. Its protein product is CASSWTQGAGNTIYF. Drawing the rest from reference TRBV5-1 and TRBJ1-3, the complete variable domain is KAGVTQTPRYLIKTRGQQVTLSCSPISGHRSVSWYQQTPGQGLQFLFEYFSETQRNKGNFPGRFSGRQFSNSRSEMNVSTLELGDSALYLCASSWTQGAGNTIYFGEGSWLTVV.

The rearrangement links TRBV20-1 to TRBJ2-1; D not certain. Germline V gene lookup returns CDR1 DFQATT and CDR2 SNEGSKA (reference sequence). V shed 0 bases and J shed 9 bases, with 9 bases lying between them. The CDR3 extends over 12 amino acids. The CDR3 sequence is CSAREQGGEQFF. DNA of the CDR3: TGCAGTGCTAGAGAGCAAGGTGGTGAGCAGTTCTTC.

This clonotype was observed a few times. The chain employs TRBV7-9 and TRBJ2-7; D is ambiguous. The germline V and J ends were trimmed by 5 bases and 5 bases, with 10 bases remaining between them. Germline V gene lookup returns CDR1 SEHNR and CDR2 FQNEAQ (reference sequence). This CDR3 is 12 amino acids long. This chain's CDR3 is CASSEVRDEQYF. The CDR3 coding sequence is TGTGCCAGCAGCGAAGTAAGAGACGAGCAGTACTTC. The variable domain in full, with the rest retrieved from reference TRBV7-9 and TRBJ2-7, is DTGVSQNPRHKITKRGQNVTFRCDPISEHNRLYWYRQTLGQGPEFLTYFQNEAQLEKSRLLSDRFSAERPKGSFSTLEIQRTEQGDSAMYLCASSEVRDEQYFGPGTRLTVT.

This clonotype was observed a handful of times. For the CDR3, the DNA is TGTGCCAGCGCTGAATGGGGGAACCACGAGCAGTACTTC. Residues: CASAEWGNHEQYF. The J gene is TRBJ2-7, the V gene TRBV2; possibly TRBD1 or TRBD2 for D (5 bases each). Per germline, CDR1 SNHLY and CDR2 FYNNEI. With 8 bases removed from V and 5 bases from J, the gap between germline ends came to 16 bases. The CDR3 contains 13 residues.